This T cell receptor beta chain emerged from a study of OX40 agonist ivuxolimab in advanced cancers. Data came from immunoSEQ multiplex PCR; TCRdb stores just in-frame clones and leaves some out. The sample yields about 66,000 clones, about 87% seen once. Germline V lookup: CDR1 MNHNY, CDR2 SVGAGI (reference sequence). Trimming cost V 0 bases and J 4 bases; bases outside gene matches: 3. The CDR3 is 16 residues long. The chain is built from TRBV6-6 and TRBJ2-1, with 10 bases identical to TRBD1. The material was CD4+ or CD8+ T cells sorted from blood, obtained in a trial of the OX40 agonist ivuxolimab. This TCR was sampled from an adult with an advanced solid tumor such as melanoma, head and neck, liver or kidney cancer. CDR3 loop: CASSYSDRGGYNEQFF. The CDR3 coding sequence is TGTGCCAGCAGTTACTCGGACAGGGGGGGTTACAATGAGCAGTTCTTC.